The table lists the clone carrying this T cell receptor (beta chain) with a few counts. Its target is unknown. The entry originates in a study of blood T cells in healthy people across ages. Study-level findings and limits: A roughly linear fall in TCR beta diversity per million T cells was seen with increasing age. PBMCs left unsorted prevented a conclusive naive versus antigen-experienced comparison. The study found more naive CD4+ cells and higher diversity in long-lived than aged donors.

The CDR3 runs 12 residues. CDR1 is SGHTA and CDR2 is FQGNSA in the germline V gene. V lost 4 bases and J lost 4, with 7 bases in between. Using a J-beta primer mix together with a sample-barcoded 5' primer, a second PCR was run for 7 to 11 cycles. The template-switch adaptor, which had 12 random nucleotides, put a tag on each cDNA molecule. TCRdb reanalysed the 5' RACE reads using MiXCR and keeps one entry per CDR3 protein. The sample has roughly 900,000 distinct CDR3 sequences, around 28% seen once; the top ten hold approximately 15%. The chain joins TRBV7-2 to TRBJ1-1; D gene ambiguous. Sample: blood. This clonotype was obtained from a woman aged 80 or over in good health. The CDR3 sequence: CASSSTSTEAFF. The CDR3 DNA follows: TGTGCCAGCAGCTCAACCAGCACTGAAGCTTTCTTT.